The 13 T cell receptor beta chains given below trace back to one sample, sequenced in a study of T cell changes during pregnancy in multiple sclerosis. The assay was immunoSEQ multiplex PCR, and TCRdb's table has in-frame clones only and misses some. Found here are 47,000 or so clones, almost 90% of them singletons; the top ten hold 5.1%. The sample here was peripheral blood, taken after pregnancy. These receptors were collected from a female donor in good health, enrolled as a control in a pregnancy study.

Here the CDR3 DNA reads TGTGCCATCAGTGTCGAGGGAGACCTGCTCTCCGAGCAGTACTTC. Its protein is CAISVEGDLLSEQYF. This sequence joins TRBV10-3 and TRBJ2-7; D may be TRBD2 (5 bases). Trimming took off 4 bases at V and 6 bases at J, with 19 bases between the two ends. The CDR3 spans 15 residues. In germline, CDR1 is ENHRY, CDR2 SYGVKD.

V and J are TRBV7-2 and TRBJ1-1; maybe TRBD1 (5 bases). V lost 0 bases, J lost 5 bases, and 16 bases lay in between. This CDR3 spans 16 amino acids. Germline V lookup: CDR1 SGHTA, CDR2 FQGNSA. The CDR3 DNA sequence: TGTGCCAGCAGCTTAGCGCTAAGGGGATTGAGTACTGAAGCTTTCTTT. This sequence encodes CASSLALRGLSTEAFF.

V gene TRBV21-1 combines with J gene TRBJ2-2; the table's D gene call, TRBD1, was not cross checked with the DNA. TRBV21-1 is marked as a pseudogene. The CDR3 runs 18 residues. The CDR3 DNA reads as TGTGCCAGTATGGACAGGGCACCTACAGATCCGGGCACCGGGGAGCTGTTTTTT. Translating it yields CASMDRAPTDPGTGELFF.

The V and J genes are TRBV5-6 and TRBJ2-1; 7 bases agree with TRBD2. V lost 0 bases, J lost 0 bases, and 6 bases stayed unmatched. The germline V gene encodes CDR1 SGHDT and CDR2 YYEEEE. CDR3 length: 17 amino acids. CDR3 in amino acids: CASSLASGALSYNEQFF. DNA for the CDR3: TGTGCCAGCAGCTTGGCGAGCGGGGCCCTCTCCTACAATGAGCAGTTCTTC.

J is TRBJ2-7 and V is TRBV15; D perhaps matches TRBD2 (5 bases). The germline V gene has CDR1 LNHNV and CDR2 YYDKDF (reference sequence). This CDR3 is built from 15 residues. V was clipped by 0 bases and J by 4 bases, with 13 bases between them. CDR3 nucleotide sequence: TGTGCCACCAGCAGAGAGCTGAGTAGCGCGTACGAGCAGTACTTC. Translated, it gives CATSRELSSAYEQYF.

V gene TRBV19 combines with J gene TRBJ2-3; 7 bases fit TRBD2. Trimming took 6 bases from V and 5 from J; bases not matched to a gene: 11. The CDR3 covers 15 residues. The germline V gene has CDR1 LNHDA and CDR2 SQIVND (reference sequence). The CDR3 here is CASRIYGGGEDTQYF. CDR3 nucleotides: TGTGCCAGTAGGATTTATGGCGGGGGAGAAGATACGCAGTATTTT. Full variable domain (rest looked up from reference TRBV19 and TRBJ2-3): DGGITQSPKYLFRKEGQNVTLSCEQNLNHDAMYWYRQDPGQGLRLIYYSQIVNDFQKGDIAEGYSVSREKKESFPLTVTSAQKNPTAFYLCASRIYGGGEDTQYFGPGTRLTVL.

The V gene is TRBV23-1, the J gene TRBJ1-6, with 11 bases lining up with TRBD1. TRBV23-1 is an open reading frame whose function is uncertain. The trim removed 0 bases at V and 9 bases at J, leaving 4 bases unmatched. CDR3 length equals 16 residues. The CDR3 DNA reads TGCGCCAGCAGTCAATCCGGACAGGGGGCAGGTTCACCCCTCCACTTT. Residues: CASSQSGQGAGSPLHF.

The chain has TRBV6-4 and TRBJ2-1; D might be TRBD2 (6 bases). This CDR3 is built from 13 residues. V shed 2 bases and J shed 9 bases, with 11 bases lying between them. Germline-derived CDR1 and CDR2 are MRHNA and SNTAGT. CDR3 bases: TGTGCCAGCAGTGACGGGGGGAGACGTGAGCAGTTCTTC. Amino acids: CASSDGGRREQFF.

This chain links TRBV7-9 with TRBJ1-1, with TRBD1 matching 7 bases. With 4 bases clipped from V and 0 bases from J, the junction kept 5 bases outside the gene matches. The CDR3 runs 15 residues. Germline lookup yields CDR1 SEHNR and CDR2 FQNEAQ (reference sequence). The CDR3 sequence: CASSSNRGLNTEAFF. CDR3 in DNA: TGTGCCAGCAGCTCAAACAGGGGCTTGAACACTGAAGCTTTCTTT. Using reference TRBV7-9 and TRBJ1-1 for the parts outside the CDR3, the full variable domain is DTGVSQNPRHKITKRGQNVTFRCDPISEHNRLYWYRQTLGQGPEFLTYFQNEAQLEKSRLLSDRFSAERPKGSFSTLEIQRTEQGDSAMYLCASSSNRGLNTEAFFGQGTRLTVV.

The chain links TRBV19 to TRBJ1-1; 7 nucleotides agree with TRBD1. J gave up 4 bases and V 6 bases, and 23 bases lay outside the gene matches. The germline gives CDR1 LNHDA, CDR2 SQIVND (reference sequence). CDR3 size: 19 residues. The CDR3 DNA reads as TGTGCCAGTAGGCGGATTAACGAGGGGGCACTATTGGGGAGCACTGAAGCTTTCTTT. This sequence encodes CASRRINEGALLGSTEAFF.

This clone appeared a single time. V gene TRBV13 combines with J gene TRBJ2-5, with D possibly TRBD2 on 6 matching bases. Germline V gives CDR1 PRHDT, CDR2 FYEKMQ (reference sequence). V gave up 6 bases and J gave up 4 bases, with 12 bases separating them. CDR3 length: 13 amino acids. The CDR3, as DNA: TGTGCCAGCAGTACATTGGGGGGAGAGACCCAGTACTTC. Its translation: CASSTLGGETQYF.

The CDR3: CASSPLAGGVQQYF. Here the CDR3 DNA reads TGTGCCAGCAGCCCACTAGCGGGGGGTGTGCAGCAGTACTTC. This chain joins TRBV7-9 and TRBJ2-7, with TRBD2 identical over 12 bases. CDR1 SEHNR and CDR2 FQNEAQ come from the germline V gene (reference sequence). V trimming: 5 bases; J trimming: 8 bases; junction bases outside the gene matches: 7. The CDR3 is 14 residues long.

This clone was seen ten or more times. The chain carries TRBV6-1 and TRBJ2-2; the match to TRBD1 covers 8 bases. The ends lost 5 bases at V and 3 bases at J; junction bases unmatched: 5. The CDR3 covers 15 residues. Germline lookup yields CDR1 MNHNS and CDR2 SASEGT. The CDR3 nucleotides read TGTGCCAGCAGTCCAGCGACAGGGGACACCGGGGAGCTGTTTTTT. Protein sequence: CASSPATGDTGELFF.